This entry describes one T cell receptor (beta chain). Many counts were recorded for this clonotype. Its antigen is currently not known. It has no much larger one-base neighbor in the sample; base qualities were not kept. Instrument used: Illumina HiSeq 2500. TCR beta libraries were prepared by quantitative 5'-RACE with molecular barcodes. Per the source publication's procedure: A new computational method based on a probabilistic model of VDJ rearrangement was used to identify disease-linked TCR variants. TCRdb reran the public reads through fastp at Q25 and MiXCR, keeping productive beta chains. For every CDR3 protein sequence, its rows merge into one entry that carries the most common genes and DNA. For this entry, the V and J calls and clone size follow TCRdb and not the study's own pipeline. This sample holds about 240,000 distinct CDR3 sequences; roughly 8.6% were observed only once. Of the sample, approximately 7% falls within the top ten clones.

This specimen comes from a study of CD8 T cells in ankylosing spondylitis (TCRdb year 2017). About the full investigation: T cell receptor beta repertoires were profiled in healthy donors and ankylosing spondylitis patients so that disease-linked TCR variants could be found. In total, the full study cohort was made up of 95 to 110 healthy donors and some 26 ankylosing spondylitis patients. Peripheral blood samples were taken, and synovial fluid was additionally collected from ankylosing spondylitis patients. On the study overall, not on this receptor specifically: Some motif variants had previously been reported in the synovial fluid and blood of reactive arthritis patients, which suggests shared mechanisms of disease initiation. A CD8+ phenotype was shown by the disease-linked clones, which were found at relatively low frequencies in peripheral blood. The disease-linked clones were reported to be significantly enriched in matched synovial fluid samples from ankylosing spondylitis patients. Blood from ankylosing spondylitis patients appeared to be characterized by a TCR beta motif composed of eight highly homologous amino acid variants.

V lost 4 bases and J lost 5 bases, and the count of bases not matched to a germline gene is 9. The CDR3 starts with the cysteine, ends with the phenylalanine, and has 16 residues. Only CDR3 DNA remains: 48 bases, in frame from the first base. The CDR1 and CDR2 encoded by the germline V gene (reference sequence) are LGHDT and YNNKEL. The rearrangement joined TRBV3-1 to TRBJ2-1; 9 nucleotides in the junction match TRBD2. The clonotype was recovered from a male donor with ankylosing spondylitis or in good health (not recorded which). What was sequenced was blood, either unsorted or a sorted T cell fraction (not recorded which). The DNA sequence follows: TGTGCCAGCAGCCCTACAATAGCGGGAGAAAACAATGAGCAGTTCTTC. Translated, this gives CASSPTIAGENNEQFF.